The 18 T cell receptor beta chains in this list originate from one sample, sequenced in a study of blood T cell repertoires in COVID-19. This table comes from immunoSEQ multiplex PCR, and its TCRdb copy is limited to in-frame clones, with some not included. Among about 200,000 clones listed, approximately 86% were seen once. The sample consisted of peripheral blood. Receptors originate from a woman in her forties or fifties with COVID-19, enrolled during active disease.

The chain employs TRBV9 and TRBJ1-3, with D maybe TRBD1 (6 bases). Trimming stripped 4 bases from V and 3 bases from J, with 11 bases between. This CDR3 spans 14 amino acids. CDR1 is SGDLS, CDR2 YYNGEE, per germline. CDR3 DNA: TGTGCCAGCAGCTACGACAGGCTTGGAAACACCATATATTTT. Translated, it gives CASSYDRLGNTIYF.

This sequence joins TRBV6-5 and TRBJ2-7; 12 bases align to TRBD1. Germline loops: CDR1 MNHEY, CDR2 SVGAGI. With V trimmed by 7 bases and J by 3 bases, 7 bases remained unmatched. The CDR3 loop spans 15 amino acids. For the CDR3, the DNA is TGTGCCAGCACCCTGGGACAGGGGGCATTCTACGAGCAGTACTTC. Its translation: CASTLGQGAFYEQYF.

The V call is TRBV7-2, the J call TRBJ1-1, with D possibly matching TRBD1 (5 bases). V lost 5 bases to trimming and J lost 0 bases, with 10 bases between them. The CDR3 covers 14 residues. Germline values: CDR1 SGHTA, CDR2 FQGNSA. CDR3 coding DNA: TGTGCCAGCAGCCCGGACACGATGAACACTGAAGCTTTCTTT. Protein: CASSPDTMNTEAFF.

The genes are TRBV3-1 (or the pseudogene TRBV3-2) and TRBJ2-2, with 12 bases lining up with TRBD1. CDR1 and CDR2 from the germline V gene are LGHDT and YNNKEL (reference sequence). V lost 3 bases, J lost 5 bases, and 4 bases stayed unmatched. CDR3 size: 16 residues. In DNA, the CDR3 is TGTGCCAGCAGCCATCCGGGACAGGGGGCAACCGGGGAGCTGTTTTTT. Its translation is CASSHPGQGATGELFF.

As DNA, the CDR3 is TGTGCCAGTAGTATTTACGGGACAGGGAAAAATGGCTACACCTTC. Translated: CASSIYGTGKNGYTF. V gene TRBV19 combines with J gene TRBJ1-2; TRBD1 matches at 9 bases. Germline V gives CDR1 LNHDA, CDR2 SQIVND (reference sequence). J was trimmed by 6 bases and V by 3 bases; bases with no gene match: 8. The CDR3 is 15 amino acids.

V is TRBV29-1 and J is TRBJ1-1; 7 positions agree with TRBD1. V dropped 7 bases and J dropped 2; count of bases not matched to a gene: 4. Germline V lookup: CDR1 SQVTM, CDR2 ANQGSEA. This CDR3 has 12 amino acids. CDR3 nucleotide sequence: TGCAGCGCGGGACAGCCCAACACTGAAGCTTTCTTT. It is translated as CSAGQPNTEAFF.

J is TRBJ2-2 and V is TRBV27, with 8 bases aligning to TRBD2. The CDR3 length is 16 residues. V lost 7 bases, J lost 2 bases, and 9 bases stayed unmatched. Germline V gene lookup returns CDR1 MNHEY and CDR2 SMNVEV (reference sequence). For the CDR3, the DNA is TGTGCCAGCAATCCTAGCGGGCCGGCTAACACCGGGGAGCTGTTTTTT. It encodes CASNPSGPANTGELFF.

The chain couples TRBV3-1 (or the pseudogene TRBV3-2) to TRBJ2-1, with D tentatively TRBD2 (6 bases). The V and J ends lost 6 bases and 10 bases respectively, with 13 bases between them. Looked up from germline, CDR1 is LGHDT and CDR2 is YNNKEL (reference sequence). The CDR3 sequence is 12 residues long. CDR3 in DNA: TGTGCCAGCAGGCAGGGCGCGGGGGAGCAGTTCTTC. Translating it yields CASRQGAGEQFF.

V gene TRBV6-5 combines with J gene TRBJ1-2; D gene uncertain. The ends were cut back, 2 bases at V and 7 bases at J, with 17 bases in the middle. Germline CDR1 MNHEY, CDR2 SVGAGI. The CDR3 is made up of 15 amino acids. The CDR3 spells CASSYGAPPSGGYTF. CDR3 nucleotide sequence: TGTGCCAGCAGTTACGGTGCACCTCCCAGCGGTGGCTACACCTTC.

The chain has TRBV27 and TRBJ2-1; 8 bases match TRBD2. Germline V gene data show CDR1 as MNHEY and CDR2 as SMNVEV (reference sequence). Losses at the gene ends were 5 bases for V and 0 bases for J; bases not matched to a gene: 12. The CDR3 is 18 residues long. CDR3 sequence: CASSRLATVTSSYNEQFF. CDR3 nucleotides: TGTGCCAGCAGTCGACTAGCGACCGTTACGAGCTCCTACAATGAGCAGTTCTTC.

The chain's CDR3 is CASSLKYNEQFF. As DNA, the CDR3 is TGCGCCAGCAGCCTTAAATACAATGAGCAGTTCTTC. This sequence joins TRBV5-1 and TRBJ2-1; no reliable D call. V dropped 4 bases and J dropped 4 bases, with 6 bases sitting between them. In germline, CDR1 is SGHRS, CDR2 YFSETQ. The CDR3 spans 12 residues.

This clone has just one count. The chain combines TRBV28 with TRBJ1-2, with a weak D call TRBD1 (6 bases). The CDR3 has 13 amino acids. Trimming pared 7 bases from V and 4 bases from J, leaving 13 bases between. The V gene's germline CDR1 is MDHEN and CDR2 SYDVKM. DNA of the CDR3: TGTGCCAGCAATTCAGGGGTAGGCTATGGCTACACCTTC. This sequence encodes CASNSGVGYGYTF.

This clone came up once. The CDR3 sequence is CASSYPDRGSSGANVLTF. In DNA form, the CDR3 reads TGTGCCAGCAGCTACCCGGACAGGGGAAGCTCTGGGGCCAACGTCCTGACTTTC. The chain uses TRBV7-8 and TRBJ2-6; 9 bases are shared with TRBD1. Germline V lookup: CDR1 SGHVS, CDR2 FQNEAQ. This CDR3 contains 18 residues. Trimming at V came to 4 bases and at J to 0 bases, leaving 7 bases not matched to a gene.

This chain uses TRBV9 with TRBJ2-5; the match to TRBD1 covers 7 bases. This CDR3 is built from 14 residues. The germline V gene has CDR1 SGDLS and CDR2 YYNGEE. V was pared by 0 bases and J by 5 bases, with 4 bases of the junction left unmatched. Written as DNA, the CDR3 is TGTGCCAGCAGCGTAGGACAGGGTAAGGAGACCCAGTACTTC. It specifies CASSVGQGKETQYF.

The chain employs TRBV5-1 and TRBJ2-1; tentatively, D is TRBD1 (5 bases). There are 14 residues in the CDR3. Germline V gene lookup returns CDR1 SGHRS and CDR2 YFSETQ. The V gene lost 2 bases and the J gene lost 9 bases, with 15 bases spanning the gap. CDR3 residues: CASSLPETEFEQFF. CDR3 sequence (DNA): TGCGCCAGCAGCTTACCAGAGACAGAGTTTGAGCAGTTCTTC.

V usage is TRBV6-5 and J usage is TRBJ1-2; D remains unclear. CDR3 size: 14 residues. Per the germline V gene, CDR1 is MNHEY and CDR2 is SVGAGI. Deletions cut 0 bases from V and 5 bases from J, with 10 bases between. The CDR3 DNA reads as TGTGCCAGCAGTTACTCGTGGGCGCATTATGGCTACACCTTC. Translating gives CASSYSWAHYGYTF.

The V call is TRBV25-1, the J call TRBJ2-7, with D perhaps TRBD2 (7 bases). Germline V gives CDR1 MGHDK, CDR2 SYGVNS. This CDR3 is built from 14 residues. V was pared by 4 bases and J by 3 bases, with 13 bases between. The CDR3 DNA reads TGTGCCAGCAGTGCGGGGGGCGGCTTCTACGAGCAGTACTTC. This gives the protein CASSAGGGFYEQYF.

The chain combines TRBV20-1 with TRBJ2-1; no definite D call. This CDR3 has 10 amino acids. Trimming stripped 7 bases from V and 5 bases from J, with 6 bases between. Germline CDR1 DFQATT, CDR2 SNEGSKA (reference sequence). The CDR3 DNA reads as TGCAGTGTGGCAGACAATGAGCAGTTCTTC. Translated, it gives CSVADNEQFF.